This TCR beta chain derives from a study of blood T cell repertoires in COVID-19. Across the whole study: The study drew acute and convalescent COVID-19 samples from the United States, Italy and Spain.

V trimming: 5 bases; J trimming: 6 bases; junction bases outside the gene matches: 4. Germline lookup yields CDR1 SGHTA and CDR2 FQGNSA. This CDR3 region has 13 residues. Methods used by the authors: How many nucleated cells were present was estimated from reference gene primer amplification. Generated by immunoSEQ multiplex PCR, the TCRdb table keeps only in-frame clones and is missing some. The V and J calls and clone size come from that table; D and trimming were worked out from the DNA. The sample gives 17,000 or so clones, around 73% of which show up once; 20% to 25% is in the top ten. The rearrangement joins TRBV7-2 to TRBJ1-1; TRBD1 matches at 9 bases. Sequenced material: peripheral blood. The sequence was collected from a man in his fifties or sixties with active or convalescent COVID-19. The CDR3, as DNA: TGTGCCAGCAGCAGGGACAGGGTAGCTGAAGCTTTCTTT. Protein sequence: CASSRDRVAEAFF.